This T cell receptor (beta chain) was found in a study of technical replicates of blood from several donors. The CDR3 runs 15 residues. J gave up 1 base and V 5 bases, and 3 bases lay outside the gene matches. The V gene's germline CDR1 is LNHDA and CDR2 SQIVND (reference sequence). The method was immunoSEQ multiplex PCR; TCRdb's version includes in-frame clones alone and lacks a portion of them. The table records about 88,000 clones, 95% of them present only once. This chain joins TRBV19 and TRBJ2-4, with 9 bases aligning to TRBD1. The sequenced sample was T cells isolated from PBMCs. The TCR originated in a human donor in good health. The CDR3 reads CASSDGQGAKNIQYF. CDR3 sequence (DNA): TGTGCCAGTAGTGACGGACAGGGGGCCAAAAACATTCAGTACTTC.